Listed below are T cell receptor beta chains from one sample, sequenced in a study of blood T cells in healthy people across ages. Each CDR3 protein is one row after TCRdb ran MiXCR on the 5' RACE reads. The sample consists of hundreds of thousands of distinct CDR3 sequences, under 65% of them appearing once. Sequencing input: blood. Receptors were obtained from a man aged 60 to 69 in good health. Each CDR3 is given with its conserved first and last residue. Each record gives: V gene, clone size, D gene, J gene, CDR3 protein, CDR3 DNA. D genes are given only for firm matches. Clone size is not always given. Where it is, it says once, few, many or a class for expanded clones.

TRBV7-2	.	TRBD1	TRBJ2-7	CASASGTGYYEQYF	TGTGCCAGCGCGTCCGGGACAGGGTACTACGAGCAGTACTTC
TRBV24-1	.	.	TRBJ2-3	CATSDPGTPDTQYF	TGTGCCACCAGTGACCCTGGGACACCAGATACGCAGTATTTT
TRBV7-9	.	TRBD1	TRBJ2-3	CASTLSGQGPDTQYF	TGTGCCAGCACCCTAAGCGGACAGGGTCCCGATACGCAGTATTTT
TRBV6-2/TRBV6-3	once	TRBD2	TRBJ2-1	CASRTLSGGYNEQFF	TGTGCCAGCAGAACTCTGAGCGGGGGCTACAATGAGCAGTTCTTC
TRBV9	.	.	TRBJ2-1	CASSVGGDAYNEQFF	TGTGCCAGCAGCGTAGGTGGGGACGCCTACAATGAGCAGTTCTTC
TRBV28	.	TRBD2	TRBJ2-3	CASTEGLADFTDTQYF	TGTGCCAGCACCGAGGGACTAGCGGATTTCACAGATACGCAGTATTTT
TRBV20-1	.	.	TRBJ1-2	CSARRLNYGYTF	TGCAGTGCTAGGCGGCTCAACTATGGCTACACCTTC
TRBV20-1	.	.	TRBJ2-4	CSARAPEAAKNIQYF	TGCAGTGCTAGGGCTCCGGAGGCGGCCAAAAACATTCAGTACTTC
TRBV29-1	.	TRBD1	TRBJ1-2	CSVEGTGPNPADGYTF	TGCAGCGTTGAAGGGACAGGACCAAATCCGGCGGATGGCTACACCTTC
TRBV5-1	few	.	TRBJ2-5	CASHGTIQETQYF	TGCGCCAGCCACGGGACGATCCAAGAGACCCAGTACTTC
TRBV5-1	many	.	TRBJ2-2	CASNGGVNTGELFF	TGCGCCAGCAACGGGGGAGTCAACACCGGGGAGCTGTTTTTT
TRBV11-2	few	.	TRBJ2-6	CASSLDNFGSGANVLTF	TGTGCCAGCAGCTTAGATAATTTCGGGTCGGGGGCCAACGTCCTGACTTTC
TRBV20-1	.	.	TRBJ2-5	CSASSGQPQETQYF	TGCAGTGCTAGTTCTGGACAGCCCCAAGAGACCCAGTACTTC
TRBV4-1	.	.	TRBJ1-6	CASSQAYDSLSPLHF	TGCGCCAGCAGCCAAGCTTATGACTCTCTCTCACCCCTCCACTTT
TRBV29-1	.	.	TRBJ2-1	CSAPARLGDNNEQFF	TGCAGCGCCCCGGCGAGACTAGGGGATAACAATGAGCAGTTCTTC
TRBV11-1	few	.	TRBJ1-4	CASSLDRANEKLFF	TGTGCCAGCAGCTTGGACCGGGCTAATGAAAAACTGTTTTTT
TRBV6-2/TRBV6-3	.	TRBD1	TRBJ2-7	CASSSGQGLSEQYF	TGTGCCAGCAGTTCGGGACAGGGGTTATCCGAGCAGTACTTC
TRBV6-6	.	TRBD1	TRBJ2-7	CASTSRGPPYEQYF	TGTGCCAGCACCTCCAGGGGGCCTCCCTACGAGCAGTACTTC
TRBV20-1	.	.	TRBJ2-1	CSARQGEGTQFF	TGCAGTGCTAGACAGGGCGAAGGGACCCAGTTCTTC
TRBV2	.	TRBD1	TRBJ2-2	CASSTGQGNTGELFF	TGTGCCAGCAGTACAGGACAGGGGAACACCGGGGAGCTGTTTTTT
TRBV11-2	few	.	TRBJ2-5	CASSLDRGATQYF	TGTGCCAGCAGCTTAGACCGAGGAGCGACCCAGTACTTC
TRBV10-3	.	.	TRBJ2-6	CAISAAWGEGPGANVLTF	TGTGCCATCAGTGCCGCGTGGGGTGAAGGGCCTGGGGCCAACGTCCTGACTTTC
TRBV7-2	few	TRBD2	TRBJ2-3	CASSPGLAGPQGDTQYF	TGTGCCAGCAGCCCTGGACTAGCGGGGCCACAAGGAGATACGCAGTATTTT
TRBV3-1	few	TRBD1	TRBJ1-6	CASSQGDRASPLHF	TGTGCCAGCAGCCAAGGGGACAGGGCCTCACCCCTCCACTTT
TRBV6-1	.	TRBD1	TRBJ1-2	CASSEGPGGGYGYTF	TGTGCCAGCAGTGAAGGGCCAGGGGGCGGCTATGGCTACACCTTC
TRBV7-2	few	.	TRBJ2-7	CASSQSGASYEQYF	TGTGCCAGCAGCCAATCCGGGGCTTCCTACGAGCAGTACTTC
TRBV3-1	.	.	TRBJ2-1	CASSLTGLADSLYNEQFF	TGTGCCAGCAGCCTTACAGGATTAGCGGACTCATTATACAATGAGCAGTTCTTC
TRBV12-3/TRBV12-4	.	.	TRBJ2-5	CASSTTQDLGQETQYF	TGTGCCAGCAGTACTACACAGGACCTGGGGCAAGAGACCCAGTACTTC
TRBV28	.	.	TRBJ2-5	CASSAGVETQYF	TGTGCCAGCAGTGCAGGGGTTGAGACCCAGTACTTC
TRBV4-1	.	.	TRBJ1-2	CASSLPFLVRGYTF	TGCGCCAGCAGCCTCCCCTTCTTAGTGCGCGGCTACACCTTC
TRBV27	.	.	TRBJ2-7	CASSSVGGPSYEQYF	TGTGCCAGCAGTTCCGTGGGGGGCCCATCCTACGAGCAGTACTTC
TRBV11-2	.	.	TRBJ1-2	CASSPRPSYGYTF	TGTGCCAGCAGCCCCCGACCGTCCTATGGCTACACCTTC
TRBV20-1	.	.	TRBJ2-4	CSARAPGQLAKNIQYF	TGCAGTGCTAGAGCCCCAGGACAGCTAGCCAAAAACATTCAGTACTTC
TRBV3-1	once	.	TRBJ1-4	CASSRVGSTNEKLFF	TGTGCCAGCAGCCGAGTAGGGAGCACTAATGAAAAACTGTTTTTT
TRBV15	few	.	TRBJ2-5	CATSREGRLVETQYF	TGTGCCACCAGCAGAGAGGGCAGACTTGTGGAGACCCAGTACTTC
TRBV29-1	.	.	TRBJ1-1	CSVVGGGRLAFF	TGCAGCGTGGTGGGGGGAGGGCGATTAGCTTTCTTT
TRBV5-6	.	TRBD1	TRBJ2-5	CASSLVGTGQETRYF	TGTGCCAGCAGCTTGGTAGGGACAGGCCAAGAGACCCGGTACTTC
TRBV4-1	few	.	TRBJ2-3	CASSQDRGASTDTQYF	TGCGCCAGCAGCCAAGATCGAGGTGCTAGCACAGATACGCAGTATTTT
TRBV20-1	.	TRBD1	TRBJ2-1	CSARGGQGPPSNEQFF	TGCAGTGCTAGAGGAGGACAGGGACCACCCAGCAATGAGCAGTTCTTC
TRBV5-1	.	.	TRBJ1-2	CASSPGHTNARDGYTF	TGCGCCAGCAGCCCGGGTCATACCAACGCACGAGATGGCTACACCTTC
TRBV10-3	.	TRBD1	TRBJ2-5	CAISPTGASETQYF	TGTGCCATCAGCCCGACAGGGGCGTCTGAGACCCAGTACTTC
TRBV10-3	once	TRBD1	TRBJ2-5	CAIGLGDSGKTQYF	TGTGCCATCGGTCTAGGGGACAGTGGGAAGACCCAGTACTTC
TRBV20-1	once	TRBD2	TRBJ2-7	CSAAAGVGGYEQYF	TGCAGTGCGGCCGCGGGGGTCGGAGGCTACGAGCAGTACTTC
TRBV5-5	.	.	TRBJ2-1	CASSLLDGVLSSYNEQFF	TGTGCCAGCAGCTTACTCGACGGGGTACTAAGCTCCTACAATGAGCAGTTCTTC
TRBV20-1	.	TRBD1	TRBJ2-7	CSARIGQGDYNEQYF	TGCAGTGCTAGAATCGGACAGGGGGACTACAATGAGCAGTACTTC
TRBV28	.	TRBD2	TRBJ2-1	CASTRTSGSDEQFF	TGTGCCAGCACCCGGACTAGCGGGAGCGATGAGCAGTTCTTC
TRBV20-1	.	TRBD1	TRBJ2-5	CSARNRDRVWETQYF	TGCAGTGCTAGAAACCGGGACAGGGTGTGGGAGACCCAGTACTTC
TRBV4-2	.	TRBD2	TRBJ2-1	CASSQKSSGEAYNEQFF	TGTGCCAGCAGCCAAAAATCGAGCGGGGAGGCCTACAATGAGCAGTTCTTC
TRBV4-1	.	.	TRBJ2-2	CASSLRLGPGELFF	TGCGCCAGCAGCCTCCGGCTAGGGCCCGGGGAGCTGTTTTTT
TRBV20-1	.	.	TRBJ1-4	CSAAATNEKLFF	TGCAGTGCGGCCGCAACTAATGAAAAACTGTTTTTT
TRBV28	.	.	TRBJ1-6	CASTAPGGGVNSPLHF	TGTGCCAGCACCGCCCCGGGGGGAGGGGTCAATTCACCCCTCCACTTT
TRBV6-5	once	.	TRBJ2-5	CASSYSLLPAGVNWEQYF	TGTGCCAGCAGTTACTCGTTGTTACCCGCAGGGGTCAACTGGGAGCAGTACTTC
TRBV20-1	.	TRBD1	TRBJ1-2	CSASGDRTSGYTF	TGCAGTGCCTCGGGGGACAGGACGTCTGGCTACACCTTC
TRBV4-1	.	.	TRBJ2-4	CASSQGSGFGNIQYF	TGCGCCAGCAGCCAAGGCTCAGGGTTTGGAAACATTCAGTACTTC
TRBV3-1	.	.	TRBJ1-4	CASSRLGGLGEKLFF	TGTGCCAGCAGCCGGTTGGGAGGTCTTGGCGAAAAACTGTTTTTT
TRBV11-2	.	.	TRBJ2-3	CASSLLGGVDTQYF	TGTGCCAGCAGCTTATTGGGCGGTGTCGATACGCAGTATTTT
TRBV29-1	.	.	TRBJ1-2	CSVEQGSVGYTF	TGCAGCGTTGAGCAGGGATCGGTTGGCTACACCTTC
TRBV5-1	few	TRBD1	TRBJ2-2	CASSPGGGAANTGELFF	TGCGCCAGCAGCCCAGGGGGTGGAGCTGCGAACACCGGGGAGCTGTTTTTT
TRBV7-8	.	.	TRBJ1-4	CASSPQAINEKLFF	TGTGCCAGCAGCCCTCAGGCGATCAATGAAAAACTGTTTTTT